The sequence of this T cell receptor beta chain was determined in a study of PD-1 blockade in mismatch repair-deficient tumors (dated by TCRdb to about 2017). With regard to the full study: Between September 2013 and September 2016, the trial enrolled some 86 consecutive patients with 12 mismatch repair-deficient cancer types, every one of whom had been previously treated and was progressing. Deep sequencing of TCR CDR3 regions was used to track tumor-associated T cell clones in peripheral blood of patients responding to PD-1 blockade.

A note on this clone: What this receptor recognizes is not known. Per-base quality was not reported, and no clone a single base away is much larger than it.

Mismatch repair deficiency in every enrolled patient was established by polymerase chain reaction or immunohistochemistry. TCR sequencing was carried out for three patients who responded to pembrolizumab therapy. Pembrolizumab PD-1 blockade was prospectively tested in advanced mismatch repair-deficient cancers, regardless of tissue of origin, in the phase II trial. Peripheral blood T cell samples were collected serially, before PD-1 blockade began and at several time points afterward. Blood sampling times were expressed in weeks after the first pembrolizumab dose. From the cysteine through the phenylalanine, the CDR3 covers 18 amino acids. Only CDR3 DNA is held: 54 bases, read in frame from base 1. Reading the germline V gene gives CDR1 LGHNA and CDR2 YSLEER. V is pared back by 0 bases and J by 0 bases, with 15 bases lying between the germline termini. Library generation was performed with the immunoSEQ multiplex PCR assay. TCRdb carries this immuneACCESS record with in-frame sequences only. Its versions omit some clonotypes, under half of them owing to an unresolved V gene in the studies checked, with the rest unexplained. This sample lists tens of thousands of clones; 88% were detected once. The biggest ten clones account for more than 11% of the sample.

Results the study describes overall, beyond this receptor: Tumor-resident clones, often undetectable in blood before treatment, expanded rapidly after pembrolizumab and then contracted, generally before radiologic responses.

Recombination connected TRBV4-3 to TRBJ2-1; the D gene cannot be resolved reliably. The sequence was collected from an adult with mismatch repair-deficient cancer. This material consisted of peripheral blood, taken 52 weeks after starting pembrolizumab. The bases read TGCGCCAGCAGCCAAGATGTAGTGAGGAGCGTCTCCTACAATGAGCAGTTCTTC. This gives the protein CASSQDVVRSVSYNEQFF.